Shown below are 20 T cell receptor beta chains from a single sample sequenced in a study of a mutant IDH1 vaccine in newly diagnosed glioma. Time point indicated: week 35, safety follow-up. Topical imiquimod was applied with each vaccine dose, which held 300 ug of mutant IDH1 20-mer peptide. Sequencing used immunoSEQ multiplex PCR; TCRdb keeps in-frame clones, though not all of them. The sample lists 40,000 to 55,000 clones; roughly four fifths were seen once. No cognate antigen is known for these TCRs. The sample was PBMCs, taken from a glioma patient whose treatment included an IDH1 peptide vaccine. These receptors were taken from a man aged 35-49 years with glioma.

The CDR3 is CASSLARSGELFF. DNA for the CDR3: TGTGCCAGCAGTTTAGCGAGATCCGGGGAGCTGTTTTTT. The chain joins TRBV27 to TRBJ2-2; D is unclear. CDR1 and CDR2 (germline): MNHEY, SMNVEV (reference sequence). This CDR3 is 13 amino acids long. Trimming left V 2 bases short and J 6 bases short, with 7 bases between.

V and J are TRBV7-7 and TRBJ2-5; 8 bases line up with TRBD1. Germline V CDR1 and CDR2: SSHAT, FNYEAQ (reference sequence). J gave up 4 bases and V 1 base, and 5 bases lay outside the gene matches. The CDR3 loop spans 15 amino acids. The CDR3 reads CASSLGGQDGETQYF. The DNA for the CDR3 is TGTGCCAGCAGCTTAGGGGGACAGGATGGAGAGACCCAGTACTTC.

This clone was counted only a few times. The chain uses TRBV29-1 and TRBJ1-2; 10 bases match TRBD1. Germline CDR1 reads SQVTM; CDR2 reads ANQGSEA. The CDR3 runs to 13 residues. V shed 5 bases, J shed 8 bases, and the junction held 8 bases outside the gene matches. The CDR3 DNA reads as TGCAGCGTTCCCCGGGACAGGGGAACCGGCTACACCTTC. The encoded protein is CSVPRDRGTGYTF.

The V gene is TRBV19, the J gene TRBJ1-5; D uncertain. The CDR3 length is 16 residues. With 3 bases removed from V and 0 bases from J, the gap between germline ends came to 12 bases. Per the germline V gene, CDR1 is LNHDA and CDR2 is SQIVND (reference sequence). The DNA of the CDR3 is TGTGCCAGTAGTATGGAGCAGGCCTCTAGCAATCAGCCCCAGCATTTT. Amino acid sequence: CASSMEQASSNQPQHF.

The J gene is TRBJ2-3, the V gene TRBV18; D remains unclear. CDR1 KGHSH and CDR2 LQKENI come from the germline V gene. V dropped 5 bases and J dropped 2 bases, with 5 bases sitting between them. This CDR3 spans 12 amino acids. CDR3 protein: CASSKDTDTQYF. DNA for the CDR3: TGTGCCAGCTCAAAGGACACAGATACGCAGTATTTT.

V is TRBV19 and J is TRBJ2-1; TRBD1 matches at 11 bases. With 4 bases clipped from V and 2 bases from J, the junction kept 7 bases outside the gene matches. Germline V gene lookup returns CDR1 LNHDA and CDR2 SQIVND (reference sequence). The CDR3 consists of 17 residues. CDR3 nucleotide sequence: TGTGCCAGTAGTACCCTTTGGACAGGGGGCCCCTACAATGAGCAGTTCTTC. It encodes CASSTLWTGGPYNEQFF.

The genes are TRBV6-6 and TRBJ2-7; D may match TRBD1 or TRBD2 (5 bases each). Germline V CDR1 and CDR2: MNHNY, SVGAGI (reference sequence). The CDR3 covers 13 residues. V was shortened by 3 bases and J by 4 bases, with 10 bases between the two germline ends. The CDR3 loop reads CASSYRDAYEQYF. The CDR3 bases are TGTGCCAGCAGTTATCGGGACGCTTACGAGCAGTACTTC.

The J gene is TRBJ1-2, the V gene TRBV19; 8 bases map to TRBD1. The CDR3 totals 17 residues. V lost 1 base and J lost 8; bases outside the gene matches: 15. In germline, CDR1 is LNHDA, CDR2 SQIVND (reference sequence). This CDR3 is CASSIGIGQGAMEGYTF. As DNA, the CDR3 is TGTGCCAGTAGTATAGGGATCGGACAGGGTGCGATGGAGGGCTACACCTTC.

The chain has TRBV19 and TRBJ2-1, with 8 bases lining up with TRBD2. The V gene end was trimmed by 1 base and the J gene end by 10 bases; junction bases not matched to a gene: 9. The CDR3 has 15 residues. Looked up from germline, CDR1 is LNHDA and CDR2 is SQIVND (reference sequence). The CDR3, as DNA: TGTGCCAGTAGTATAGGACGGGAGGGAATAGAAGAGCAGTTCTTC. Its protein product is CASSIGREGIEEQFF. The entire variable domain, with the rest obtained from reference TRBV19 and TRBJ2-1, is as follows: DGGITQSPKYLFRKEGQNVTLSCEQNLNHDAMYWYRQDPGQGLRLIYYSQIVNDFQKGDIAEGYSVSREKKESFPLTVTSAQKNPTAFYLCASSIGREGIEEQFFGPGTRLTVL.

The CDR3 nucleotides read TGTGCCAGTAGTACCCCGGGCACAGATACGCAGTATTTT. Its protein is CASSTPGTDTQYF. The V call is TRBV19, the J call TRBJ2-3; D unclear. The V gene lost 4 bases and the J gene lost 1 base, with 6 bases spanning the gap. In germline, CDR1 is LNHDA, CDR2 SQIVND (reference sequence). The CDR3 totals 13 residues.

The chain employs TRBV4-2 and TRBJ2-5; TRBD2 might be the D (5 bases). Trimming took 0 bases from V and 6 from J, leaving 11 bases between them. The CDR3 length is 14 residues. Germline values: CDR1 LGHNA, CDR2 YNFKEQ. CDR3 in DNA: TGTGCCAGCAGCCAAGATGAGCAGCGGCAGACCCAGTACTTC. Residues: CASSQDEQRQTQYF.

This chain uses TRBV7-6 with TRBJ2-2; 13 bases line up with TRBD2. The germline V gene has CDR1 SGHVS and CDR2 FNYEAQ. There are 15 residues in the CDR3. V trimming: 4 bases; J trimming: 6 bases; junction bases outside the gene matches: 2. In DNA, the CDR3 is TGTGCCAGCAGCTGGACTAGCGGGAGTTCCGGGGAGCTGTTTTTT. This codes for CASSWTSGSSGELFF.

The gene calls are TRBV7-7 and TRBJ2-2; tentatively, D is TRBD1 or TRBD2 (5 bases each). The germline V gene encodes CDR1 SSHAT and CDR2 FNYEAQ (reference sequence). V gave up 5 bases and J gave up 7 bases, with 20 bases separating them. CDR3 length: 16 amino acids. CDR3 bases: TGTGCCAGCAGCCCAACCCGGGGCGAGGACGGCGGGGAGCTGTTTTTT. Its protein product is CASSPTRGEDGGELFF. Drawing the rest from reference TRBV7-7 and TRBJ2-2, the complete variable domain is GAGVSQSPRYKVTKRGQDVTLRCDPISSHATLYWYQQALGQGPEFLTYFNYEAQPDKSGLPSDRFSAERPEGSISTLTIQRTEQRDSAMYRCASSPTRGEDGGELFFGEGSRLTVL.

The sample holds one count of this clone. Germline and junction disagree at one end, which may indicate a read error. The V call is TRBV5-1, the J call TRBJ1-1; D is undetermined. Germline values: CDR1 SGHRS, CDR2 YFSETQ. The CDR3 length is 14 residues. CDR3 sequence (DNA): TGCGCCAGCAGCCCACAAATCGGGAACACTGAAGCTTCCTTT. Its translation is CASSPQIGNTEASF.

CDR3 DNA sequence: TGCAGCGTTGAAGATGCGCTCAGCACAGATACGCAGTATTTT. Its protein product is CSVEDALSTDTQYF. The rearrangement uses TRBV29-1 and TRBJ2-3; no firm D call. V was clipped by 0 bases and J by 0 bases, with 7 bases between them. Germline V CDR1 and CDR2: SQVTM, ANQGSEA. This CDR3 is built from 14 residues.

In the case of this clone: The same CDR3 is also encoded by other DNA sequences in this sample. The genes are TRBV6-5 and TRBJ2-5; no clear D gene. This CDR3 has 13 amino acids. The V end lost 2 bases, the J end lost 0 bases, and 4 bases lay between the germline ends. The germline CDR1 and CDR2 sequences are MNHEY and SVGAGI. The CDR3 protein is CASSYGYQETQYF. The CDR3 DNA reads TGTGCCAGCAGTTACGGATACCAAGAGACCCAGTACTTC.

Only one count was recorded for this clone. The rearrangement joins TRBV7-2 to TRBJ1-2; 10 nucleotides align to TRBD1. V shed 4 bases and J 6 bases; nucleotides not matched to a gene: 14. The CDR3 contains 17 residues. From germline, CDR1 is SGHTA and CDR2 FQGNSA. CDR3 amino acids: CASSSDRGLIVTDGYTF. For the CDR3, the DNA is TGTGCCAGCAGCTCAGACAGGGGGCTTATAGTGACTGATGGCTACACCTTC. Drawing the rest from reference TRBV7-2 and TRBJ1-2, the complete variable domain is GAGVSQSPSNKVTEKGKDVELRCDPISGHTALYWYRQSLGQGLEFLIYFQGNSAPDKSGLPSDRFSAERTGGSVSTLTIQRTQQEDSAVYLCASSSDRGLIVTDGYTFGSGTRLTVV.

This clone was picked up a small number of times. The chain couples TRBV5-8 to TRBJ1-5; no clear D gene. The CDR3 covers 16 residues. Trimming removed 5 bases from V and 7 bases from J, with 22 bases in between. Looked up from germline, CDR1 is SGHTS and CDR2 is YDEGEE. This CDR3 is CASRGSRTAAGQPQHF. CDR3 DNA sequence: TGTGCCAGCAGAGGGAGTCGCACAGCGGCAGGACAGCCCCAGCATTTT. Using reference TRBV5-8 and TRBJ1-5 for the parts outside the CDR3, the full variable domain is EAGVTQSPTHLIKTRGQQATLRCSPISGHTSVYWYQQALGLGLQFLLWYDEGEERNRGNFPPRFSGRQFPNYSSELNVNALELEDSALYLCASRGSRTAAGQPQHFGDGTRLSIL.

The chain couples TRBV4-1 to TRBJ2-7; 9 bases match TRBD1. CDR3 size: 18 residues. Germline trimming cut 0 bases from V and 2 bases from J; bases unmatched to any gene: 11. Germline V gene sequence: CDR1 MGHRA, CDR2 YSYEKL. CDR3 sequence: CASSQDLSGQGIAYEQYV. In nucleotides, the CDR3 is TGCGCCAGCAGCCAAGATCTTTCCGGACAGGGGATCGCCTACGAGCAGTACGTC.

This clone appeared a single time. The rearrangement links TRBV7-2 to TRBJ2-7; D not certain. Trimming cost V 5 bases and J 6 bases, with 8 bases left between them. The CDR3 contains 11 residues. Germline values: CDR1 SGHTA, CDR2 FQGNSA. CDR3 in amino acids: CASSQAREQYF. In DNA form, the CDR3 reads TGTGCCAGCAGCCAAGCCCGCGAGCAGTACTTC.